This T cell receptor beta chain is from a study of blood T cells in healthy people across ages. A second PCR, run for roughly 7 to 11 cycles, used a sample-barcoded 5' primer plus a J-beta primer mix. TCRdb ran MiXCR on the 5' RACE reads and lists one entry per CDR3 protein. The table lists about 680,000 distinct CDR3 sequences, around half of them singletons. CDR1 DFQATT and CDR2 SNEGSKA come from the germline V gene (reference sequence). The CDR3 is made up of 17 amino acids. V dropped 4 bases and J dropped 4 bases, with 23 bases sitting between them. This receptor was obtained from a woman aged 55-70 years in good health. V usage is TRBV20-1 and J usage is TRBJ2-1, with TRBD1 as a possible D gene (6 bases). The specimen was blood. The CDR3 loop reads CSAKSGSRDTIYNEQFF. The DNA of the CDR3 is TGCAGTGCTAAGTCGGGAAGCCGGGACACTATATACAATGAGCAGTTCTTC.